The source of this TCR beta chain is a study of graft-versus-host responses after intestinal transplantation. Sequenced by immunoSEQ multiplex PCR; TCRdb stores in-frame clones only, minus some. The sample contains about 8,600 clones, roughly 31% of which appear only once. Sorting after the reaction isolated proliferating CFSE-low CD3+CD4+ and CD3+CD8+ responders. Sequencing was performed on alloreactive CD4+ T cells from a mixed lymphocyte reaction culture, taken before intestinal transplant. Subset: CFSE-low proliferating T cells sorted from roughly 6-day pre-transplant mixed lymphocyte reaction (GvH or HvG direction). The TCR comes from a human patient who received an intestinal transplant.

CDR3 in DNA: TGTGCCAGCTCCCTAGATCACGTCGGGAGTGGCTACACCTTC. Residues: CASSLDHVGSGYTF. This chain uses TRBV18 with TRBJ1-2; D ambiguous. The V gene lost 6 bases and the J gene lost 7 bases, with 18 bases spanning the gap. Germline V gene lookup returns CDR1 KGHSH and CDR2 LQKENI. CDR3 length: 14 amino acids. Full variable domain (missing parts from reference TRBV18 and TRBJ1-2): NAGVMQNPRHLVRRRGQEARLRCSPMKGHSHVYWYRQLPEEGLKFMVYLQKENIIDESGMPKERFSAEFPKEGPSILRIQQVVRGDSAAYFCASSLDHVGSGYTFGSGTRLTVV.